This TCR beta chain originates from a study of technical replicates of blood from several donors. Assay used: immunoSEQ multiplex PCR; TCRdb lists only in-frame clones, some missing. The sample carries around 69,000 clones, approximately 87% recorded once. The length of the CDR3 is 14 residues. Deletions cut 3 bases from V and 1 base from J, with 6 bases between. CDR1 is PRHDT and CDR2 is FYEKMQ in the germline V gene (reference sequence). This clone came up once. The specimen sequenced was PBMCs. The rearrangement joins TRBV13 to TRBJ2-2; no definite D call. The TCR comes from a human donor in good health. Some clones in this sample may be carry-over from other donors' samples. The chain's CDR3 is CASSFQENTGELFF. CDR3 bases: TGTGCCAGCAGCTTTCAGGAGAACACCGGGGAGCTGTTTTTT.